This paragraph covers one T cell receptor (beta chain) sequence. The authors' processing: Amplification with reference gene primers provided the estimates of nucleated cell counts. Here immunoSEQ multiplex PCR was the method, and the copy in TCRdb shows in-frame clones only, minus some. V and J calls and clone size come straight from that table; D and trimming were deduced from the DNA. The sample consists of a few hundred thousand clones, 80% to 85% of them appearing once. This sample was included in a study of blood T cell repertoires in COVID-19. Assignment of participants to cohorts was predicated upon participant-reported clinical history. V was pared by 5 bases and J by 2 bases, with 19 bases between. Germline V gene lookup returns CDR1 SGHAT and CDR2 FQNNGV. The CDR3 has 18 amino acids.

Sequences were obtained from PBMCs or T cells enriched from blood (not recorded which). The rearrangement uses TRBV11-2 and TRBJ2-6; no reliable D call. The clonotype comes from a man between 40 and 49 years old who had been exposed to COVID-19. As DNA, the CDR3 is TGTGCCAGCAGCCACCCGCGGAGAGGAGTCGCTGGGGCCAACGTCCTGACTTTC. Translating gives CASSHPRRGVAGANVLTF.